This T cell receptor (beta chain) is drawn from a study of control samples from healthy donors and cancer patients. TCRdb's table, derived via immunoSEQ multiplex PCR, lists solely in-frame clones and lacks some. The table has 110,000 to 150,000 clones, 91% seen once; the top ten hold approximately 7.2%. This clone was found once. This receptor was identified in a man aged 18 to 30 in good health. Sequenced: blood.

As DNA, the CDR3 is TGTGCCAGCAGTTTTTACACTACTGCGAACACCGGGGAGCTGTTTTTT. It is translated as CASSFYTTANTGELFF. The chain carries TRBV27 and TRBJ2-2; D gene unclear. Germline-derived CDR1 and CDR2 are MNHEY and SMNVEV (reference sequence). The ends were cut back, 3 bases at V and 0 bases at J, with 11 bases in the middle. The CDR3 is 16 amino acids.